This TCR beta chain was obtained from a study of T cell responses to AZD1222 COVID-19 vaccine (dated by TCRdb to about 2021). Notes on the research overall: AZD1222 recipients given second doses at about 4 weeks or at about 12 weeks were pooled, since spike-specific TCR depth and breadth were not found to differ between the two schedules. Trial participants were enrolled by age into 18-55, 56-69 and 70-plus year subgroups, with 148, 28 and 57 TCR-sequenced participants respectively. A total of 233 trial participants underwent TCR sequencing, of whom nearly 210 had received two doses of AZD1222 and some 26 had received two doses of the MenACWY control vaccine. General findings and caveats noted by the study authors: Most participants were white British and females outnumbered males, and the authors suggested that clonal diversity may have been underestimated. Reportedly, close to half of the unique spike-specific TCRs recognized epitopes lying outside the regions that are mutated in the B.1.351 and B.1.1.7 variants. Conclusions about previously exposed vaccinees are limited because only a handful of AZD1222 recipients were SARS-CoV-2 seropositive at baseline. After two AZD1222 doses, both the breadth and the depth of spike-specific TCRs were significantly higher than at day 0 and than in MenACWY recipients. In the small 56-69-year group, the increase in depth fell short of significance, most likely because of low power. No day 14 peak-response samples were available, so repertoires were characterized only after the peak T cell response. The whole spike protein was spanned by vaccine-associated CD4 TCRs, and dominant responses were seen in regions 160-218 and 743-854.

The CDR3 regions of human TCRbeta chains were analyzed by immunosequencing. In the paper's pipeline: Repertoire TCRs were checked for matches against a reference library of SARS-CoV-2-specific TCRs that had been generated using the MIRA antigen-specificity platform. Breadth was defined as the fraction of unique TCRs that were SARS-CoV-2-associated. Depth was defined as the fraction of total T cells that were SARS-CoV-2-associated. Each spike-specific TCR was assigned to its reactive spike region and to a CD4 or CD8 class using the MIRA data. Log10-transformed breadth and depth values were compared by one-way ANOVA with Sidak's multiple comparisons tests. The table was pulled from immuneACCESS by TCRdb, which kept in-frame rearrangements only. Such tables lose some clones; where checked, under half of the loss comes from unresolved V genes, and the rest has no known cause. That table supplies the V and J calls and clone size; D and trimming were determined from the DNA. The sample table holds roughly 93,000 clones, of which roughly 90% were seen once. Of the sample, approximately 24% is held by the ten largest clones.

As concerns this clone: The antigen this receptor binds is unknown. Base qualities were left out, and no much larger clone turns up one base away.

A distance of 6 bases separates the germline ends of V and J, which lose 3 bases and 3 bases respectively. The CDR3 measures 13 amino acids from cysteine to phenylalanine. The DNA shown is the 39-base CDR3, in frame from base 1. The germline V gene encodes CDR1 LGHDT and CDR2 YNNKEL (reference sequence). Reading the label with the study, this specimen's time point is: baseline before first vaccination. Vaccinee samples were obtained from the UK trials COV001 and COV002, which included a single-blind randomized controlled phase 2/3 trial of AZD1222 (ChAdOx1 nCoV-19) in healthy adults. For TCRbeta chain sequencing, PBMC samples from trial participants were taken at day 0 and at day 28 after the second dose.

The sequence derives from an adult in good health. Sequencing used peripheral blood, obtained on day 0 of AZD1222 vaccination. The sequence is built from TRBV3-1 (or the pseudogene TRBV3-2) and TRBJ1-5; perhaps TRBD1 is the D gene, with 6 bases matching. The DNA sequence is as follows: TGTGCCAGCAGCCAGGGGGCCAATCAGCCCCAGCATTTT. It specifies CASSQGANQPQHF.